This T cell receptor beta chain derives from a study of T cells after posttransplantation cyclophosphamide. Some clones are missing from TCRdb's copy, which holds only in-frame ones; the method was immunoSEQ multiplex PCR. The sample includes roughly 2,000 clones, less than 80% of them seen just once. The V gene's germline CDR1 is SEHNR and CDR2 FQNEAQ (reference sequence). CDR3 length equals 15 residues. Trimming shortened V by 1 base and J by 2 bases, and 11 bases separated the two germline ends. Note on this clone: What it recognizes is unknown.

A marrow graft followed busulfan-fludarabine conditioning, with cyclophosphamide on days +3 and +4. Study-wide results and limits: Skin or GI-infiltrating T cells shared few TRB sequences with blood. After PTCy, TRB diversity resembled that of CNI/methotrexate controls.

This chain uses TRBV7-9 with TRBJ1-2; D is ambiguous. Sequenced material: PBMCs, taken nearly 35 days after a stem cell transplant with posttransplant cyclophosphamide. The origin of this receptor is a male patient aged 50 to 59 who received an allogeneic stem cell transplant from a related donor and was CMV-positive. Some T cells may possibly be graft donor cells. CDR3: CASSLDSVMNYGYTF. The DNA for the CDR3 is TGTGCCAGCAGCTTAGATAGTGTGATGAACTATGGCTACACCTTC.